The text below deals with one T cell receptor (beta chain). This clonotype showed up many times. Its binding antigen is unknown. Per-nucleotide qualities are absent, and no much larger clonotype sits a single base away. Set within a cohort of healthcare workers in London, UK, this nested case-control study involved weekly PCR testing of nasopharyngeal swabs along with blood sampling. Between 23 and 31 March 2020, the week of the UK lockdown, healthcare workers were enrolled and then followed up weekly for as long as 16 weeks. This sample is drawn from a study of early T cells in non-severe SARS-CoV-2 infection (dated by TCRdb to the early 2020s). With regard to the full study: Bulk RNA from unsorted whole blood was used for TCR sequencing, so alpha and beta chains could not be paired. General conclusions and limits of the study: VDJdb matching was skewed toward anti-spike CD8 responses and likely underestimated virus-specific expansions, missing private and CD4 specificities.

The library was generated by 5' RACE. The reads were generated on a NextSeq 500. To correct for sequencing error and PCR bias, the TCR library protocol tagged individual cDNA molecules with unique molecular identifiers. Sequencing covered both TCR alpha and beta chains, and within each sample the abundances of alpha and beta sequences were tightly co-correlated. The paper's processing steps were these. V gene, J gene and CDR3 annotation of TCR sequences was performed with Decombinator V4. Expanded TCRs were defined as changing significantly between any two time points under a Poisson model with p below 0.0001. Abundances of TCRs were expressed as counts per million after normalisation to the total number of TCRs sequenced in each sample. MAIT TCRs were defined by TRAV1-2 paired with TRAJ12, TRAJ20 or TRAJ33, and iNKT TCRs by TRAV10 paired with TRAJ18. A search of VDJdb, accessed on 1 November 2021, was run for TCRs annotated to CMV, EBV and SARS-CoV-2, with TCRs annotated for multiple antigens excluded. TCRdb reworked the public reads: Q25 trimming with fastp, MiXCR clone assembly, productive beta chains retained. Under each unique CDR3 protein, matching rows form one entry showing the most common genes and DNA. The V and J calls reflect TCRdb's pipeline rather than the authors' work. The sample table lists roughly 53,000 distinct CDR3 sequences, around 10% of them with a count of one. The biggest ten clones account for approximately 4% of the sample.

Cut back by 1 base and 2 bases, the V and J ends lie 11 bases apart. The CDR3 contains 15 residues, cysteine and phenylalanine counted. The sequence is cut down to CDR3 DNA, 45 bases in frame from base 1. Looking up the germline V gene (reference sequence) yields CDR1 LGHDT and CDR2 YNNKEL. The V gene is TRBV3-1 and the J gene is TRBJ2-5; possibly the D gene is TRBD2, per 6 matching bases. The specimen comprised whole blood, sampled at baseline. The TCR comes from an adult who was a healthcare worker with PCR-confirmed SARS-CoV-2 infection or an uninfected control (not recorded which). The CDR3: CASSQGPGVQETQYF. The DNA reads TGTGCCAGCAGCCAAGGTCCGGGGGTACAAGAGACCCAGTACTTC.